This entry lists 25 T cell receptor beta chains sequenced from one sample in a study of regulatory T cells in long-lasting Graves disease (dated by TCRdb to the early 2020s). The method was multiplex PCR. The run used an Illumina HiSeq 4000. TCR beta libraries were built with iRepertoire HTBI primers and Arm-PCR amplification of CDR3 regions. Clones were called with MiXCR by TCRdb after fastp trimmed the public reads at Q25, and only in-frame beta chains were retained. Entries that share a CDR3 protein sequence are merged under the most common genes and DNA. This sample holds hundreds of thousands of distinct CDR3 sequences; roughly a sixth were observed only once. Around 25% of the sample comes from the top ten. Reading the label with the study, this specimen's time point is: newly diagnosed GD, antithyroid drugs for less than 3 months. For both TCR sequencing and RNA sequencing, RNA was extracted from PBMCs in TRIzol.

The data also belong to a second study, concerning T cells in Graves' hyperthyroidism and ophthalmopathy.

Sequenced here: peripheral blood mononuclear cells (PBMCs), sampled at new diagnosis, from a patient treated with antithyroid drugs. These receptors were collected from a woman in her forties or fifties with Graves disease. Donor details come from another sample of the same person, matched by shared clones.

Concerning this clonotype itself: A read error may explain this, as a much larger clone is one base away. The chain uses TRBV12-3 or TRBV12-4 and TRBJ2-1; D ambiguous. The length of the CDR3 is 13 residues. The CDR3 DNA follows: TGTGCCAGCAGTCAGAGCTCCTACAATGAGCGGTTCTTC. It encodes CASSQSSYNERFF.

Remarks on this clonotype: A much larger clone lies a single base off, so this may be a read error. The chain combines TRBV5-4 with TRBJ2-1; no firm D call. There are 11 residues in the CDR3. Trimming shortened V by 4 bases and J by 5 bases, and 4 bases separated the two germline ends. CDR1 and CDR2 from the germline V gene are SGHNT and YYREEE (reference sequence). CDR3 sequence: CASSENNEQFF. In nucleotides, the CDR3 is TGTGCCAGCAGCGAAAACAATGAGCAGTTCTTC.

The V call is TRBV25-1, the J call TRBJ2-7; a weak D match, TRBD2 (7 bases). Trimming stripped 7 bases from V and 3 bases from J, with 19 bases between. The CDR3 contains 15 residues. CDR1 and CDR2 from the germline V gene are MGHDK and SYGVNS. The CDR3 nucleotides read TGTGCCAGCATAGGAGGGGGGGGGCAGAACTACGAGCAGTACTTC. It translates to CASIGGGGQNYEQYF.

This clonotype was seen repeatedly, ten times or more. The rearrangement links TRBV12-3 or TRBV12-4 to TRBJ2-5; the match to TRBD2 covers 10 bases. This CDR3 region has 13 residues. The ends lost 6 bases at V and 5 bases at J; junction bases unmatched: 3. CDR3 sequence (DNA): TGTGCCAGCAGCTTTAGCGGGGGGGAGACCCAGTACTTC. Translating gives CASSFSGGETQYF.

This clonotype was picked up many times. The chain recombines TRBV11-2 with TRBJ1-1; 7 nucleotides agree with TRBD1. CDR1 SGHAT and CDR2 FQNNGV come from the germline V gene. J gave up 4 bases and V 3 bases, and 11 bases lay outside the gene matches. The CDR3 length is 16 residues. The CDR3 DNA reads as TGTGCCAGCAGCTTGGGACAGACGGGAGGAGGCACTGAAGCTTTCTTT. This codes for CASSLGQTGGGTEAFF.

This clonotype was counted a few times. The rearrangement links TRBV2 to TRBJ2-5; no definite D call. This CDR3 comprises 10 residues. V was trimmed by 4 bases and J by 8 bases, leaving 5 bases between them. CDR1 is SNHLY and CDR2 is FYNNEI in the germline V gene. CDR3 amino acids: CASSAQTQYF. The CDR3 region has the DNA TGTGCCAGCAGTGCCCAAACCCAGTACTTC.

This clonotype was detected a few times. The genes are TRBV3-1 and TRBJ1-6, with 9 bases that match TRBD1. The CDR3 spans 15 residues. Per germline, CDR1 LGHDT and CDR2 YNNKEL (reference sequence). V dropped 8 bases and J dropped 6; count of bases not matched to a gene: 8. This CDR3 is CASCFGGQGNSPLHF. DNA for the CDR3: TGTGCCAGCTGCTTCGGGGGACAGGGTAATTCACCCCTCCACTTT.

In this sample, this clonotype turned up many times. The rearrangement links TRBV2 to TRBJ2-7; D is possibly TRBD1 (6 bases). Germline CDR1 SNHLY, CDR2 FYNNEI. V lost 3 bases and J lost 1, with 16 bases in between. CDR3 length equals 16 residues. The CDR3 is CASSDTGWIPSYEQYF. CDR3 nucleotides: TGTGCCAGCAGTGATACAGGGTGGATACCTTCCTACGAGCAGTACTTC.

This clonotype was seen repeatedly, ten times or more. V and J are TRBV29-1 and TRBJ2-1; 7 positions match TRBD1. The CDR3 loop spans 14 amino acids. Per the germline V gene, CDR1 is SQVTM and CDR2 is ANQGSEA. The trim removed 6 bases at V and 3 bases at J, leaving 8 bases unmatched. In DNA form, the CDR3 reads TGCAGCGTCCTGAGGGACAGCCTCTACAATGAGCAGTTCTTC. Translated: CSVLRDSLYNEQFF.

This clonotype showed up many times. The CDR3 sequence: CASRQGQGAHEQYF. CDR3 DNA sequence: TGTGCCAGCAGACAGGGGCAGGGAGCCCACGAGCAGTACTTC. This rearrangement joins TRBV2 to TRBJ2-7, with 7 bases lining up with TRBD1. With 6 bases clipped from V and 5 bases from J, the junction kept 10 bases outside the gene matches. CDR3 length: 14 residues. The germline gives CDR1 SNHLY, CDR2 FYNNEI.

This clonotype was seen many times. The chain uses TRBV7-3 and TRBJ2-3, with 8 bases that match TRBD2. Germline CDR1 is SGHTA and CDR2 is FQGTGA. The length of the CDR3 is 14 residues. V trimming: 5 bases; J trimming: 3 bases; junction bases outside the gene matches: 4. The chain's CDR3 is CASSGGLVTDTQYF. The CDR3 coding sequence is TGTGCCAGCAGCGGGGGACTAGTTACAGATACGCAGTATTTT. The full variable domain, its missing parts supplied by reference TRBV7-3 and TRBJ2-3, is GAGVSQTPSNKVTEKGKYVELRCDPISGHTALYWYRQSLGQGPEFLIYFQGTGAADDSGLPNDRFFAVRPEGSVSTLKIQRTERGDSAVYLCASSGGLVTDTQYFGPGTRLTVL.

This clonotype was detected many times. V and J are TRBV3-1 and TRBJ1-1; D is undetermined. This CDR3 is 13 amino acids long. The germline gives CDR1 LGHDT, CDR2 YNNKEL (reference sequence). Trimming left V 3 bases short and J 5 bases short, with 10 bases between. The CDR3 DNA is TGTGCCAGCAGCCAGACTAGGGAAACTGAAGCTTTCTTT. Protein product: CASSQTRETEAFF. The whole variable domain, filled in from reference TRBV3-1 and TRBJ1-1, reads DTAVSQTPKYLVTQMGNDKSIKCEQNLGHDTMYWYKQDSKKFLKIMFSYNNKELIINETVPNRFSPKSPDKAHLNLHINSLELGDSAVYFCASSQTRETEAFFGQGTRLTVV.

This clonotype has ten or more counts. CDR3 in amino acids: CASSHSYNEQFF. The CDR3, as DNA: TGTGCCAGCAGCCACAGCTACAATGAGCAGTTCTTC. V and J are TRBV5-6 and TRBJ2-1; D unresolved. Trimming took 4 bases from V and 3 from J, leaving 5 bases between them. CDR3 length: 12 residues. Looked up from germline, CDR1 is SGHDT and CDR2 is YYEEEE.

This clonotype has ten or more counts. The chain is built from TRBV5-1 and TRBJ2-3; 11 bases fit TRBD1. After removal of 4 bases from V and 4 bases from J, the junction contained 8 bases not matched to a gene. This CDR3 is built from 16 residues. Germline-derived CDR1 and CDR2 are SGHRS and YFSETQ. The DNA for the CDR3 is TGCGCCAGCAGCGCGCTTAGGGGACAGGGGGCAGATACGCAGTATTTT. It codes for CASSALRGQGADTQYF.

This clonotype was observed at least ten times. CDR3 nucleotide sequence: TGTGCCTGGAGTGTGGACACTGAAGCTTTCTTT. Translated, it gives CAWSVDTEAFF. The chain is built from TRBV30 and TRBJ1-1; D gene unclear. The CDR3 has 11 residues. Germline V CDR1 and CDR2: GTSNPN, SVGIG (reference sequence). Trimming left V 0 bases short and J 3 bases short, with 2 bases between.

This chain uses TRBV19 with TRBJ1-1; 7 bases agree with TRBD1. CDR1 and CDR2 from the germline V gene are LNHDA and SQIVND (reference sequence). The CDR3 runs 14 residues. V lost 5 bases and J lost 4; bases outside the gene matches: 7. As DNA, the CDR3 is TGTGCCAGTAGTTCGCGACAGGGACTCACTGAAGCTTTCTTT. It specifies CASSSRQGLTEAFF. The variable domain in full, completed from reference TRBV19 and TRBJ1-1, reads DGGITQSPKYLFRKEGQNVTLSCEQNLNHDAMYWYRQDPGQGLRLIYYSQIVNDFQKGDIAEGYSVSREKKESFPLTVTSAQKNPTAFYLCASSSRQGLTEAFFGQGTRLTVV.

The chain joins TRBV20-1 to TRBJ1-5; the D gene is possibly TRBD1 (5 bases). This CDR3 region has 12 residues. From germline, CDR1 is DFQATT and CDR2 SNEGSKA (reference sequence). Trimming took 3 bases from V and 9 from J, leaving 12 bases between them. Here the CDR3 reads CSARGGVGPQHF. The CDR3 nucleotides are TGCAGTGCTAGGGGGGGGGTCGGGCCCCAGCATTTT.

This clonotype appeared a few times. The chain combines TRBV12-3 or TRBV12-4 with TRBJ2-5; D gene ambiguous. V lost 2 bases and J lost 4, with 11 bases in between. The CDR3 contains 14 residues. The DNA for the CDR3 is TGTGCCAGCAGTTTAAGTGGCCGACGAGAGACCCAGTACTTC. Its protein is CASSLSGRRETQYF.

The chain links TRBV10-3 to TRBJ2-3; TRBD1 is a possible D gene (6 bases). In germline, CDR1 is ENHRY, CDR2 SYGVKD. V lost 10 bases to trimming and J lost 0 bases, with 14 bases between them. The CDR3 loop spans 14 amino acids. The CDR3 reads CATTPQGSTDTQYF. In nucleotides, the CDR3 is TGTGCCACGACTCCACAGGGAAGCACAGATACGCAGTATTTT.

This clonotype showed up just once. The chain couples TRBV19 to TRBJ1-4, with 8 bases matching TRBD1. The germline V gene has CDR1 LNHDA and CDR2 SQIVND (reference sequence). Trimming cost V 5 bases and J 7 bases; bases outside gene matches: 9. CDR3 length equals 15 residues. The CDR3 DNA is TGTGCCAGTAGTTCCTCAGGGGGCGAGGCTGAAAAACTGTTTTTT. Translated, it gives CASSSSGGEAEKLFF.

This clonotype was observed at least ten times. V gene TRBV11-2 combines with J gene TRBJ2-1; no firm D call. The V end was cut by 4 bases, the J end by 7 bases, with 14 bases between. Germline assignment: CDR1 SGHAT and CDR2 FQNNGV. The CDR3 is made up of 14 amino acids. The DNA for the CDR3 is TGTGCCAGCAGCTCGAGTGGGCCTGCGAATGAGCAGTTCTTC. Translating gives CASSSSGPANEQFF.

This sequence joins TRBV27 and TRBJ1-4; D is perhaps TRBD1 (6 bases). The CDR3 covers 15 residues. CDR1 and CDR2 (germline): MNHEY, SMNVEV (reference sequence). V was shortened by 3 bases and J by 8 bases, with 16 bases between the two germline ends. DNA for the CDR3: TGTGCCAGCAGTTTGAGTAGGGGGACATACGAAAAACTGTTTTTT. Its protein is CASSLSRGTYEKLFF.

This clonotype showed up many times. The chain is built from TRBV2 and TRBJ2-5; TRBD1 is a possible D gene (6 bases). The germline V gene encodes CDR1 SNHLY and CDR2 FYNNEI. V was cut by 2 bases and J by 4 bases, with 14 bases left in between. There are 15 residues in the CDR3. The DNA for the CDR3 is TGTGCCAGCAGTGAAAGCTCAGGGGTGGGAGAGACCCAGTACTTC. Translating gives CASSESSGVGETQYF.

This chain connects TRBV20-1 to TRBJ2-3, with 12 nucleotides matching TRBD2. Germline-derived CDR1 and CDR2 are DFQATT and SNEGSKA (reference sequence). The CDR3 sequence is 15 residues long. V lost 5 bases, J lost 4 bases, and 7 bases stayed unmatched. The CDR3: CSACPTSGGSDTQYF. DNA for the CDR3: TGCAGTGCTTGCCCGACTAGCGGGGGCTCAGATACGCAGTATTTT.

This clonotype was observed a handful of times. The J gene is TRBJ1-4, the V gene TRBV5-8; D gene uncertain. Germline CDR1 is SGHTS and CDR2 is YDEGEE. The CDR3 runs to 14 residues. The V end was cut by 5 bases, the J end by 0 bases, with 8 bases between. CDR3 in DNA: TGTGCCAGCAGTCACCCTACAACTAATGAAAAACTGTTTTTT. Protein sequence: CASSHPTTNEKLFF.